The T cell receptor (beta chain) under discussion was sequenced for a study of blood T cell repertoires in COVID-19 (dated by TCRdb to the early 2020s). About the study as a whole: Collaborator samples came from the United States, Italy and Spain and covered acute and convalescent phases of COVID-19. The prospective study material was composed of cDNA or gDNA derived from T cells, B-cell-depleted T cells, or PBMCs. Deeply sampled blood TCRbeta repertoires from subjects exposed to, actively infected with, or recovered from COVID-19 were included in the dataset. The repertoires were made available in a free public database intended to serve as a resource for research on the immune response to SARS-CoV-2. The samples were drawn from the first 160 participants of the ongoing ImmuneRACE study and from over a thousand subjects provided by 6 global collaborators. A de-identified subject ID, COVID-19 status, age in years and sex were almost always included in the sample metadata. Where HLA class I and class II types were available, the types were taken from metadata supplied by the sample provider, not from assay-based typing. What the research found in general, with its limitations: How much clinical and demographic metadata was included differed by source and by participant, and the metadata was provided uncurated.

Only a few counts were recorded for this clone. It lacks a known antigen. Per-nucleotide qualities are absent, and no much larger clonotype sits a single base away. Enrolling through a virtual design, the prospective study's participants ranged in age from roughly 18 to 95 years and lived across roughly 24 United States geographic areas. In the prospective study, cohorts were assigned on the basis of participant-reported clinical history obtained from a screening survey and a study questionnaire. Recovered participants in ImmuneRACE Cohort 3 were defined by two consecutive negative NP/OP PCR tests, clearance by a healthcare professional, or resolution of symptoms. In the prospective study, mobile phlebotomists collected whole blood, serum and a nasopharyngeal or oropharyngeal swab from each participant. Additional blood draws and questionnaires over a 2-month period could optionally be provided by prospective study participants. Before DNA extraction, blood samples from the prospective study were shipped at room temperature or frozen.

Per the germline V gene, SGHVS is the CDR1 and FNYEAQ is the CDR2. The cysteine opens and the phenylalanine closes a CDR3 of 16 amino acids. Only the CDR3 DNA stays, 48 bases, in frame from base 1. The V end gives up 5 bases and the J end 2 bases, leaving 4 bases in the junction not matched to a gene. The immunoSEQ Assay, a bias-controlled multiplex PCR, was used to amplify TCRbeta CDR3 regions from genomic DNA. The authors' analysis ran thus. The number of nucleated cells in each sample was estimated from the amplification of reference gene primers within the assay. To quantify the absolute abundance of each unique TCRbeta CDR3 rearrangement, sequence reads were collapsed and filtered. For each sample, productive Simpson clonality was calculated as the square root of Simpson's diversity index over productive rearrangements. TCRdb obtained this table from immuneACCESS and retained in-frame rearrangements with V and J assigned. These tables miss some clones; where compared with another copy, unresolved V genes account for less than half of the shortfall, and the remainder is unexplained. V and J calls and clone size come straight from that table; D and trimming were deduced from the DNA. A total of 370,000 or so clones appear in this sample, around 87% of them only once. The ten biggest clones cover about 1.5% of the sample.

The source material was PBMCs or T cells enriched from blood (not recorded which). This TCR came from a man aged 25 to 45 who had recovered from COVID-19. The chain employs TRBV7-6 and TRBJ1-4, with 11 bases in between that match TRBD1. The DNA is TGTGCCAGCAGCCCGTGGACAGGGGGCACTAATGAAAAACTGTTTTTT. Its translation reads: CASSPWTGGTNEKLFF.